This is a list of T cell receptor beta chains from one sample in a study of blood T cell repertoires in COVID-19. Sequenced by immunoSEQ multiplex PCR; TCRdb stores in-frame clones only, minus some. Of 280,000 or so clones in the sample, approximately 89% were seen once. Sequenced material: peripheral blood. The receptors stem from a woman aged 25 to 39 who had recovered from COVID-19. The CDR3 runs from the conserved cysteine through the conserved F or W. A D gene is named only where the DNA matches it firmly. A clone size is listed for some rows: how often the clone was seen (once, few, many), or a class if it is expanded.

CDR3 protein: CASSFYTGNTGELFF
CDR3 DNA: TGTGCCAGCAGCTTCTACACAGGGAACACCGGGGAGCTGTTTTTT
clone size: .
J gene: TRBJ2-2
V gene: TRBV5-4
D gene: .

CDR3 protein: CASSKDSTGKIDTEAFF
CDR3 DNA: TGTGCCAGCAGCAAAGATTCGACAGGCAAGATTGACACTGAAGCTTTCTTT
clone size: .
J gene: TRBJ1-1
V gene: TRBV21-1
D gene: .

CDR3 protein: CASGREAGGPEQFF
CDR3 DNA: TGTGCCAGCGGGCGGGAGGCGGGGGGGCCCGAGCAGTTCTTC
clone size: .
J gene: TRBJ2-1
V gene: TRBV28
D gene: TRBD2

CDR3 protein: CASRFAGGTEAFF
CDR3 DNA: TGTGCCAGCAGGTTCGCAGGGGGCACTGAAGCTTTCTTT
clone size: .
J gene: TRBJ1-1
V gene: TRBV12-3/TRBV12-4
D gene: TRBD1

CDR3 protein: CASSVALLDSLSGNTIYF
CDR3 DNA: TGTGCCAGCAGCGTAGCTCTCCTAGACAGCCTCTCTGGAAACACCATATATTTT
clone size: .
J gene: TRBJ1-3
V gene: TRBV9
D gene: .

CDR3 protein: CASSPLAKNIQYF
CDR3 DNA: TGTGCCAGCAGTCCACTAGCCAAAAACATTCAGTACTTC
clone size: .
J gene: TRBJ2-4
V gene: TRBV7-9
D gene: .

CDR3 protein: CASSLGSGGYNEQFF
CDR3 DNA: TGTGCCAGCAGCTTGGGTAGCGGGGGGTACAATGAGCAGTTCTTC
clone size: .
J gene: TRBJ2-1
V gene: TRBV5-4
D gene: TRBD2

CDR3 protein: CASSFGVEQYF
CDR3 DNA: TGTGCCAGCAGCTTCGGTGTCGAGCAGTACTTC
clone size: .
J gene: TRBJ2-7
V gene: TRBV7-9
D gene: .

CDR3 protein: CASSEWGRSRLFF
CDR3 DNA: TGTGCCAGCAGTGAATGGGGCAGGTCGAGACTGTTTTTT
clone size: .
J gene: TRBJ1-4
V gene: TRBV6-1
D gene: .

CDR3 protein: CASSPFQGAMRNTGELFF
CDR3 DNA: TGTGCCAGCAGCCCTTTTCAGGGGGCGATGAGGAACACCGGGGAGCTGTTTTTT
clone size: .
J gene: TRBJ2-2
V gene: TRBV5-6
D gene: TRBD1

CDR3 protein: CASTGQGGTGELFF
CDR3 DNA: TGTGCCAGCACGGGACAGGGAGGGACCGGGGAGCTGTTTTTT
clone size: .
J gene: TRBJ2-2
V gene: TRBV6-5
D gene: TRBD1

CDR3 protein: CASSLTGTGEETQYF
CDR3 DNA: TGTGCCAGCAGTCTTACCGGGACAGGGGAAGAGACCCAGTACTTC
clone size: .
J gene: TRBJ2-5
V gene: TRBV7-2
D gene: TRBD1

CDR3 protein: CATSSQYVDYRYTGELFF
CDR3 DNA: TGTGCCACCAGCAGTCAGTACGTAGACTACAGATACACCGGGGAGCTGTTTTTT
clone size: .
J gene: TRBJ2-2
V gene: TRBV15
D gene: .

CDR3 protein: CASSRRQYTDTQYF
CDR3 DNA: TGTGCCAGCAGCCGCCGCCAGTACACAGATACGCAGTATTTT
clone size: .
J gene: TRBJ2-3
V gene: TRBV7-8
D gene: .

CDR3 protein: CAWGVSAEAFF
CDR3 DNA: TGTGCCTGGGGAGTGTCGGCTGAAGCTTTCTTT
clone size: .
J gene: TRBJ1-1
V gene: TRBV30
D gene: .

CDR3 protein: CASSRHRSGGATDTQYF
CDR3 DNA: TGTGCCAGCAGCCGCCATAGGAGCGGGGGGGCCACAGATACGCAGTATTTT
clone size: .
J gene: TRBJ2-3
V gene: TRBV3-1/TRBV3-2
D gene: TRBD2

CDR3 protein: CASSLGGPTTDTQYF
CDR3 DNA: TGTGCCAGCAGCCTGGGAGGGCCAACAACAGATACGCAGTATTTT
clone size: .
J gene: TRBJ2-3
V gene: TRBV5-4
D gene: TRBD2

CDR3 protein: CASSSLPTASGNTIYF
CDR3 DNA: TGTGCCAGCAGTTCACTTCCGACAGCCTCTGGAAACACCATATATTTT
clone size: .
J gene: TRBJ1-3
V gene: TRBV28
D gene: .

CDR3 protein: CARSLVRRRTNEKLFF
CDR3 DNA: TGTGCCAGAAGCTTGGTACGTCGCCGCACAAATGAAAAACTGTTTTTT
clone size: .
J gene: TRBJ1-4
V gene: TRBV5-3
D gene: .

CDR3 protein: CATSRGRGGNTIYF
CDR3 DNA: TGTGCCACCAGCAGAGGCAGGGGAGGAAACACCATATATTTT
clone size: .
J gene: TRBJ1-3
V gene: TRBV15
D gene: .

CDR3 protein: CASSLGPDKSPLHF
CDR3 DNA: TGTGCCAGCAGCTTAGGGCCGGACAAATCACCCCTCCACTTT
clone size: .
J gene: TRBJ1-6
V gene: TRBV7-6
D gene: .

CDR3 protein: CASSPQGYSNQPQHF
CDR3 DNA: TGTGCCAGCAGCCCCCAGGGGTATAGCAATCAGCCCCAGCATTTT
clone size: .
J gene: TRBJ1-5
V gene: TRBV7-9
D gene: .

CDR3 protein: CASSLVEGTNTEAFF
CDR3 DNA: TGTGCCAGCAGCTTAGTGGAGGGGACGAACACTGAAGCTTTCTTT
clone size: once
J gene: TRBJ1-1
V gene: TRBV7-2
D gene: .